This TCR beta chain was sequenced in a study of blood T cell repertoires in COVID-19. This table comes from immunoSEQ multiplex PCR, and its TCRdb copy is limited to in-frame clones, with some not included. This sample yields around 77,000 clones, of which about 80% are seen a single time; 6.5% to 7.5% belongs to the top ten. Per germline, CDR1 SGHTA and CDR2 FQGNSA. The CDR3 has 12 residues. Trimming removed 5 bases at V and 5 bases at J, with 8 bases between. The genes are TRBV7-2 and TRBJ2-3, with D possibly matching TRBD2 (6 bases). Sequencing used peripheral blood. This receptor was identified in a man aged 25 to 45 with COVID-19, enrolled during active disease. CDR3 in DNA: TGTGCCAGCAGCCAGGGACTAGATACGCAGTATTTT. Translating gives CASSQGLDTQYF.